The entry that follows covers one T cell receptor beta chain sequence. The sample is drawn from a study of identical twins. TCRdb analysed the 5' RACE reads with MiXCR anew, one entry per CDR3 protein. The table has about 520,000 distinct CDR3 sequences, under 25% seen once. Germline V lookup: CDR1 ENHRY, CDR2 SYGVKD. The CDR3 is 14 amino acids. The ends were cut back, 7 bases at V and 5 bases at J, with 16 bases in the middle. The same specimen was also included in a second study, on T cells expressing NK-cell markers.

This chain connects TRBV10-3 to TRBJ2-3; the D gene is possibly TRBD1 (6 bases). This receptor was obtained from a woman younger than 30 in good health. What was sequenced was CD4+ T cells sorted from blood. In nucleotides, the CDR3 is TGTGCCATCAAGGTTCAGGGACAAGGAGATACGCAGTATTTT. Its translation is CAIKVQGQGDTQYF.